A single sample gave rise to the 8 T cell receptor beta chains below, sequenced in a study of beta chain features in type 1 diabetes. Investigators reverse transcribed all isolated RNA, so they sequenced expressed TCRB transcripts. The protocol was immunoSEQ multiplex PCR, while the TCRdb copy is restricted to in-frame clones and leaves out a portion. Of roughly 350,000 clones in the sample, approximately 9.9% are singletons; the top ten hold approximately 0.016%. Sequencing was done on a sample of naive CD4+ T cells from blood. These receptors were obtained from a woman in her 30s in good health.

The table lists this clone with a few counts. The chain links TRBV28 to TRBJ1-4; D call uncertain. The V end lost 0 bases, the J end lost 8 bases, and 16 bases lay between the germline ends. Germline values: CDR1 MDHEN, CDR2 SYDVKM. The CDR3 runs 16 residues. The CDR3 DNA follows: TGTGCCAGCAGTTTATGGAGCGGCAGTGAAGAGGAAAAACTGTTTTTT. It translates to CASSLWSGSEEEKLFF.

This sequence joins TRBV4-3 and TRBJ2-3; 12 positions agree with TRBD2. This CDR3 is 18 amino acids long. The ends lost 0 bases at V and 6 bases at J; junction bases unmatched: 10. CDR1 is LGHNA and CDR2 is YSLEER in the germline V gene. CDR3 in DNA: TGCGCCAGCAGCCAAGATAATAGACTAGCGGGAGCTCGGGATACGCAGTATTTT. It is translated as CASSQDNRLAGARDTQYF.

V and J are TRBV6-6 and TRBJ2-7, with 7 bases aligning to TRBD1. Germline loops: CDR1 MNHNY, CDR2 SVGAGI (reference sequence). The CDR3 sequence is 12 residues long. The V segment lost 4 bases and the J segment 3 bases; nucleotides outside the gene matches: 0. In nucleotides, the CDR3 is TGTGCCAGCAGTTCAGGGGGCTACGAGCAGTACTTC. It is translated as CASSSGGYEQYF.

This chain uses TRBV28 with TRBJ1-2, with D uncertain. The CDR3 spans 12 residues. The V end lost 5 bases, the J end lost 4 bases, and 8 bases lay between the germline ends. The germline CDR1 and CDR2 sequences are MDHEN and SYDVKM. DNA for the CDR3: TGTGCCAGCAGTGTGTCTCTCTATGGCTACACCTTC. Translation gives CASSVSLYGYTF.

V gene TRBV19 combines with J gene TRBJ1-5, with TRBD1 matching 7 bases. V was clipped by 5 bases and J by 8 bases; unmatched bases: 6. Per the germline V gene, CDR1 is LNHDA and CDR2 is SQIVND (reference sequence). This CDR3 is 13 amino acids long. Here the CDR3 reads CASSHRGGKPQHF. The CDR3, as DNA: TGTGCCAGTAGTCACAGGGGCGGGAAGCCCCAGCATTTT. Full variable domain (rest looked up from reference TRBV19 and TRBJ1-5): DGGITQSPKYLFRKEGQNVTLSCEQNLNHDAMYWYRQDPGQGLRLIYYSQIVNDFQKGDIAEGYSVSREKKESFPLTVTSAQKNPTAFYLCASSHRGGKPQHFGDGTRLSIL.

As concerns this clone: The sample carries other DNA sequences with the same CDR3. The genes are TRBV7-3 and TRBJ2-2; 7 bases are a match to TRBD2. Germline V gene data show CDR1 as SGHTA and CDR2 as FQGTGA. The CDR3 loop spans 15 amino acids. Losses at the gene ends were 5 bases for V and 0 bases for J; bases not matched to a gene: 3. CDR3 coding DNA: TGTGCCAGCAGCCTGCGGGGGACGAACACCGGGGAGCTGTTTTTT. Protein sequence: CASSLRGTNTGELFF.

This clone was counted only a few times. J is TRBJ2-1 and V is TRBV28; possible D gene TRBD2, 5 bases. This CDR3 has 14 residues. Per germline, CDR1 MDHEN and CDR2 SYDVKM. Trimming stripped 7 bases from V and 8 bases from J, with 18 bases between. The CDR3 region is CASTLPRAGDEQFF. CDR3 DNA sequence: TGTGCCAGCACCCTCCCGAGAGCCGGGGATGAGCAGTTCTTC.

The genes are TRBV7-2 and TRBJ1-5; TRBD1 matches at 7 bases. The CDR3 loop spans 13 amino acids. Germline CDR1 reads SGHTA; CDR2 reads FQGNSA. With V trimmed by 6 bases and J by 6 bases, 5 bases remained unmatched. The CDR3 DNA is TGTGCCAGCAGTGACAGGGTTAGTCAGCCCCAGCATTTT. Translation: CASSDRVSQPQHF.